Reported below is one T cell receptor (beta chain). The antigen remains unidentified. The CDR3 has 19 residues. V dropped 0 bases and J dropped 1; count of bases not matched to a gene: 9. CDR1 and CDR2 from the germline V gene are MGHRA and YSYEKL. This specimen belongs to a study of cytomegalovirus exposure and HLA in healthy donors. Study-level points and caveats: Usually a TCR sequence was rare, but some public TCRs were found in many donors. It was approximately 160 TCR beta chains that were listed as cytomegalovirus-associated.

Profiling relied on immunoSEQ multiplex PCR, and the TCRdb table lists in-frame clones only, not all of them. The sample contains more than 250,000 clones, around 90% of which appear only once. The study drew the donors from its approximately 110-subject validation cohort, separate from the roughly 670-subject first cohort. This sequence originates from a woman aged 30 to 39 in good health and CMV-seropositive. The chain is built from TRBV4-1 and TRBJ2-3; 11 nucleotides match TRBD2. The sample consisted of PBMCs. CDR3 nucleotides: TGCGCCAGCAGCCAAGAAGGGACTAGCGGCTTTAGGGGCACAGATACGCAGTATTTT. Its protein is CASSQEGTSGFRGTDTQYF.